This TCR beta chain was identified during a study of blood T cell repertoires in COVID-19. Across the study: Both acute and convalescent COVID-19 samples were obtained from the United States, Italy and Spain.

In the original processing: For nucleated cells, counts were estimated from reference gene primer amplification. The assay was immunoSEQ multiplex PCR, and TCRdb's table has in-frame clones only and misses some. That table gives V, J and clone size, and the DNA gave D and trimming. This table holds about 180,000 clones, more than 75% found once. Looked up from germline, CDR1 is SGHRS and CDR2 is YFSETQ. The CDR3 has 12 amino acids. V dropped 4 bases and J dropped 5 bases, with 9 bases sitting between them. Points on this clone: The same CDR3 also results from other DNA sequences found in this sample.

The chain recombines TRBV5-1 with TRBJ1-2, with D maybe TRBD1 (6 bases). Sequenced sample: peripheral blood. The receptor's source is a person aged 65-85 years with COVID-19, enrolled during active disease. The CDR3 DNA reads TGCGCCAGCAGCCCCGGACAGTATGGCTACACCTTC. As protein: CASSPGQYGYTF.